The 3 T cell receptor beta chains in this list originate from one sample, sequenced in a study of T cell repertoires in cytomegalovirus infection (dated by TCRdb to the late 2010s). TCRdb shows the sequencer as Illumina HiSeq 1500. TCRdb ran its own pipeline on the public reads, namely fastp trimming at Q25 and MiXCR clone calling, and kept in-frame beta chains. When rows share a CDR3 protein, they turn into one entry using the most common DNA and genes. For this sample there are 150,000 to 200,000 distinct CDR3 sequences; 15% to 20% appear just once. The ten largest clones take up 2.9% of the sample. The sample comprised PBMCs. These receptors were collected from a human donor in good health (CMV status not recorded). Some clones in this sample may be carry-over from other donors' samples.

The chain joins TRBV15 to TRBJ2-1, with 10 bases identical to TRBD2. CDR3 size: 17 residues. The V gene's germline CDR1 is LNHNV and CDR2 YYDKDF (reference sequence). V dropped 9 bases and J dropped 3; count of bases not matched to a gene: 14. In DNA form, the CDR3 reads TGTGCCACGAGCGGGGCCTCTTTAGCGGGAGGCTACAATGAGCAGTTCTTC. Its protein product is CATSGASLAGGYNEQFF.

This clonotype has at least ten counts. The chain links TRBV7-3 to TRBJ2-7; D remains unclear. The CDR3 consists of 13 residues. V was shortened by 6 bases and J by 6 bases, with 15 bases between the two germline ends. Germline assignment: CDR1 SGHTA and CDR2 FQGTGA. This CDR3 is CASSQTSSAEQYF. CDR3 nucleotide sequence: TGTGCCAGCAGTCAGACATCATCGGCCGAGCAGTACTTC. Supplemented by reference TRBV7-3 and TRBJ2-7, the full variable domain reads GAGVSQTPSNKVTEKGKYVELRCDPISGHTALYWYRQSLGQGPEFLIYFQGTGAADDSGLPNDRFFAVRPEGSVSTLKIQRTERGDSAVYLCASSQTSSAEQYFGPGTRLTVT.

Here the CDR3 DNA reads TGTGCCAGCAGCTTGGCTGGCGGGAGGATCAGAGATGAGCAGTTCTTC. Encoded protein: CASSLAGGRIRDEQFF. This sequence joins TRBV5-6 and TRBJ2-1; 8 bases line up with TRBD2. Trimming took 0 bases from V and 8 from J; bases not matched to a gene: 10. This CDR3 region has 16 residues. Germline assignment: CDR1 SGHDT and CDR2 YYEEEE. Together with reference TRBV5-6 and TRBJ2-1, the CDR3 gives the full variable domain: DAGVTQSPTHLIKTRGQQVTLRCSPKSGHDTVSWYQQALGQGPQFIFQYYEEEERQRGNFPDRFSGHQFPNYSSELNVNALLLGDSALYLCASSLAGGRIRDEQFFGPGTRLTVL.